This T cell receptor beta chain was recovered during a study of CXCR3-negative and CXCR3-positive naive CD8 T cells. Findings and limits, study-wide: The TRB CDR3s that CXCR3-positive naive cells carried were more hydrophobic than those of CXCR3-negative naive cells.

Germline loops: CDR1 SGHNT, CDR2 YENEEA. CDR3 length equals 13 residues. To note about this clonotype: Its matching antigen is unknown.

UMI-labeled 5' RACE yielded the TRB cDNA libraries. TCRdb processed the 5' RACE reads again and assigns one entry to each CDR3 protein, with no DNA. The sample table includes over 70,000 distinct CDR3 sequences. Sample: naive CXCR3+ CD8+ T cells from blood. The subset: CD45RO-CCR7+CD27+CD95- naive CD8+ T cells expressing CXCR3 (TNR3+). The sequence was collected from a human donor in good health. Some clones in this sample may be carry-over from other donors' samples. The chain is built from TRBV11-3 and TRBJ2-3. The CDR3 is CASSLMYSDTQYF.